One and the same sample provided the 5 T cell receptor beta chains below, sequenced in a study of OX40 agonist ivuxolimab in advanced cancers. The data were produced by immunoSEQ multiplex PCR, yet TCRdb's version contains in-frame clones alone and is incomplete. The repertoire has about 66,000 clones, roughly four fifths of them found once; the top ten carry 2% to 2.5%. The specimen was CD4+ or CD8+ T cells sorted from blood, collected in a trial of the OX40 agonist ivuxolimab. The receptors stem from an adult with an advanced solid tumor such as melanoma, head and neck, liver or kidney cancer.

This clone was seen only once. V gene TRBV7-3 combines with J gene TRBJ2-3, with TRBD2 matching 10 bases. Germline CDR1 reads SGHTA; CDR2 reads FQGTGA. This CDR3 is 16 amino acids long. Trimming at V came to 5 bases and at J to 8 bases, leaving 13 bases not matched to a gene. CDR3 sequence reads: CASSVSSGRGPGTQYF. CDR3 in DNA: TGTGCCAGCAGCGTCTCTAGCGGGAGAGGCCCGGGTACGCAGTATTTT.

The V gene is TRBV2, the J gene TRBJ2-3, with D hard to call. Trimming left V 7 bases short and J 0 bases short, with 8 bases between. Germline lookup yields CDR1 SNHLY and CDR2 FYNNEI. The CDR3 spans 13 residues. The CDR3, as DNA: TGTGCCAGCAACGAGAAAAGCACAGATACGCAGTATTTT. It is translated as CASNEKSTDTQYF. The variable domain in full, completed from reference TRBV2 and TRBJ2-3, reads EPEVTQTPSHQVTQMGQEVILRCVPISNHLYFYWYRQILGQKVEFLVSFYNNEISEKSEIFDDQFSVERPDGSNFTLKIRSTKLEDSAMYFCASNEKSTDTQYFGPGTRLTVL.

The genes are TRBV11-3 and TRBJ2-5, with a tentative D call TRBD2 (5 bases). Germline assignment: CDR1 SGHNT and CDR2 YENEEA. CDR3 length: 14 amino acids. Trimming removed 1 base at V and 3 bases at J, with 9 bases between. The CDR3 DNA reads TGTGCCAGCAGCTTAGGGCAGCGGAAAGAGACCCAGTACTTC. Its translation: CASSLGQRKETQYF.

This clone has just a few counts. The CDR3 here is CASSLLLAGPKQYQQYF. The CDR3 coding sequence is TGTGCCAGCAGCTTGCTCCTAGCGGGACCAAAACAGTACCAGCAGTACTTC. The chain recombines TRBV5-6 with TRBJ2-7, with TRBD2 matching over 9 bases. There are 17 residues in the CDR3. In germline, CDR1 is SGHDT, CDR2 YYEEEE. Germline trimming cut 1 base from V and 8 bases from J; bases unmatched to any gene: 16.

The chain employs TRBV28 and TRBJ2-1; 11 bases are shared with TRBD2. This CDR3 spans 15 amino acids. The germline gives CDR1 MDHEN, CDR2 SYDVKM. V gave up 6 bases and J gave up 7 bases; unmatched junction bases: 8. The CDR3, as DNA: TGTGCCAGCAGAGTCCCCCTAGCGGGAGGTAATGAGCAGTTCTTC. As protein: CASRVPLAGGNEQFF.